The 18 T cell receptor beta chains in this list originate from one sample, sequenced in a study of beta chain features in type 1 diabetes. Reverse transcription of all isolated RNA meant that expressed TCRB transcripts were sequenced. Measured with immunoSEQ multiplex PCR; TCRdb has only the in-frame clones, and not every one. The profile covers 250,000 to 300,000 clones, with under 8.5% appearing a single time and about 0.93% taken by the ten largest. The sequenced material came from central memory CD4+ T cells from blood. These receptors were collected from a woman under 30 in good health.

Details on this clone: A junction boundary mismatches the germline segment, possibly from a read error. The chain employs TRBV5-4 and TRBJ2-3; the match to TRBD2 covers 7 bases. The CDR3 is 15 amino acids. The V gene's germline CDR1 is SGHNT and CDR2 YYREEE (reference sequence). The CDR3: CASSQDPTSADTQYF. CDR3 coding DNA: TGCGCCAGCAGCCAAGATCCTACTAGCGCAGATACGCAGTATTTT. Combining the CDR3 with reference TRBV5-4 and TRBJ2-3 gives the whole variable domain ETGVTQSPTHLIKTRGQQVTLRCSSQSGHNTVSWYQQALGQGPQFIFQYYREEENGRGNFPPRFSGLQFPNYSSELNVNALELDDSALYLCASSQDPTSADTQYFGPGTRLTVL.

V gene TRBV7-8 combines with J gene TRBJ1-3; no clear D gene. This CDR3 has 13 residues. CDR1 SGHVS and CDR2 FQNEAQ come from the germline V gene. V lost 5 bases to trimming and J lost 0 bases, with 5 bases between them. As DNA, the CDR3 is TGTGCCAGCAGCCGGACCTCTGGAAACACCATATATTTT. Translation: CASSRTSGNTIYF.

This clone occurred a few times. This chain uses TRBV7-2 with TRBJ2-1, with 9 nucleotides matching TRBD2. CDR1 is SGHTA, CDR2 FQGNSA, per germline. This CDR3 has 15 residues. V shed 5 bases, J shed 4 bases, and the junction held 6 bases outside the gene matches. The CDR3 here is CASSLSSGTYNEQFF. For the CDR3, the DNA is TGTGCCAGCAGCCTTTCTAGCGGGACGTACAATGAGCAGTTCTTC.

Concerning this clone: In the same sample, other DNA sequences code for this CDR3. This chain joins TRBV5-1 and TRBJ2-5; the D is unclear. Trimming took 2 bases from V and 4 from J, leaving 3 bases between them. This CDR3 contains 11 residues. CDR1 is SGHRS and CDR2 is YFSETQ in the germline V gene. CDR3 coding DNA: TGCGCCAGCAGCTTTACAGAGACCCAGTACTTC. The encoded protein is CASSFTETQYF.

This clone was counted a few times. The chain links TRBV5-1 to TRBJ2-1; D may be TRBD1 (6 bases). Germline V gene data show CDR1 as SGHRS and CDR2 as YFSETQ. CDR3 length: 15 amino acids. V was trimmed by 3 bases and J by 3 bases, leaving 13 bases between them. CDR3 amino acids: CASSSTTGDYNEQFF. In DNA form, the CDR3 reads TGCGCCAGCAGCTCAACGACAGGAGACTACAATGAGCAGTTCTTC.

This chain uses TRBV13 with TRBJ2-5, with 7 positions matching TRBD2. The CDR3 covers 18 residues. J lost 4 bases, V lost 4 bases, and 18 bases had no gene match. The germline gives CDR1 PRHDT, CDR2 FYEKMQ (reference sequence). The CDR3 protein is CASSSEKRLSGIPETQYF. CDR3 nucleotides: TGTGCCAGCAGCTCAGAAAAAAGACTAAGCGGGATCCCAGAGACCCAGTACTTC.

This clone has a count of ten or more. Other DNA sequences in the sample encode the same CDR3. V and J are TRBV28 and TRBJ1-6; D is ambiguous. This CDR3 comprises 14 residues. Trimming removed 3 bases at V and 4 bases at J, with 7 bases between. The germline V gene has CDR1 MDHEN and CDR2 SYDVKM. CDR3 protein: CASSFGRYNSPLHF. For the CDR3, the DNA is TGTGCCAGCAGTTTCGGGAGATATAATTCACCCCTCCACTTT.

The chain carries TRBV7-2 and TRBJ1-2; maybe TRBD1 (6 bases). In germline, CDR1 is SGHTA, CDR2 FQGNSA. Trimming removed 5 bases from V and 5 bases from J, with 15 bases in between. The CDR3 is 14 residues long. Written as DNA, the CDR3 is TGTGCCAGCAGCGCGGACAGTATGGGTTATGGCTACACCTTC. Protein: CASSADSMGYGYTF. Complete variable domain (other parts from reference TRBV7-2 and TRBJ1-2): GAGVSQSPSNKVTEKGKDVELRCDPISGHTALYWYRQSLGQGLEFLIYFQGNSAPDKSGLPSDRFSAERTGGSVSTLTIQRTQQEDSAVYLCASSADSMGYGYTFGSGTRLTVV.

The chain is built from TRBV4-1 and TRBJ2-3; D possibly matches TRBD1 or TRBD2 (6 bases each). The CDR3 runs 15 residues. V was cut by 4 bases and J by 4 bases, with 15 bases left in between. CDR1 and CDR2 from the germline V gene are MGHRA and YSYEKL. This chain's CDR3 is CASSREAGQPDTQYF. CDR3 bases: TGCGCCAGCAGCCGGGAGGCAGGACAGCCAGATACGCAGTATTTT.

This chain links TRBV11-2 with TRBJ1-2; D remains unclear. Trimming shortened V by 0 bases and J by 6 bases, and 8 bases separated the two germline ends. The CDR3 runs 13 residues. Germline V gene sequence: CDR1 SGHAT, CDR2 FQNNGV. This CDR3 reads CASSLDGLHGYTF. The CDR3 coding sequence is TGTGCCAGCAGCTTAGATGGCCTGCATGGCTACACCTTC. The entire variable domain, with the rest obtained from reference TRBV11-2 and TRBJ1-2, is as follows: EAGVAQSPRYKIIEKRQSVAFWCNPISGHATLYWYQQILGQGPKLLIQFQNNGVVDDSQLPKDRFSAERLKGVDSTLKIQPAKLEDSAVYLCASSLDGLHGYTFGSGTRLTVV.

This clone was recorded at least ten times. This rearrangement joins TRBV2 to TRBJ2-3; D tentatively reads TRBD1 or TRBD2 (5 bases each). Germline lookup yields CDR1 SNHLY and CDR2 FYNNEI. V was shortened by 6 bases and J by 11 bases, with 12 bases between the two germline ends. This CDR3 has 11 residues. This CDR3 reads CASSQGAGQYF. CDR3 DNA sequence: TGTGCCAGCAGCCAGGGCGCGGGGCAGTATTTT.

The chain combines TRBV9 with TRBJ1-2, with D possibly being TRBD1 (6 bases). V lost 3 bases and J 8 bases, leaving 20 bases between the germline ends. Germline CDR1 is SGDLS and CDR2 is YYNGEE. CDR3 length: 15 amino acids. The CDR3 here is CASSEYPDSPRGYTF. In DNA form, the CDR3 reads TGTGCCAGCAGCGAGTACCCGGACAGTCCGAGGGGCTACACCTTC.

In its sample, this clone was seen a few times. The V gene is TRBV29-1, the J gene TRBJ1-2, with D possibly being TRBD1 (6 bases). CDR3 length: 11 residues. Germline V gives CDR1 SQVTM, CDR2 ANQGSEA. Between the trimmed V and J ends, which lost 6 bases and 7 bases, there was a span of 12 bases. The CDR3 sequence: CSVLQGGGYTF. Here the CDR3 DNA reads TGCAGCGTCCTACAGGGAGGTGGCTACACCTTC.

This clone was detected a few times. The J gene is TRBJ2-1, the V gene TRBV6-4; D ambiguous. Germline V gene lookup returns CDR1 MRHNA and CDR2 SNTAGT. This CDR3 has 13 amino acids. V was pared by 4 bases and J by 2 bases, with 6 bases between. The CDR3 loop is CASSVSPYNEQFF. The DNA for the CDR3 is TGTGCCAGCAGTGTCTCCCCCTACAATGAGCAGTTCTTC.

This chain uses TRBV7-2 with TRBJ1-1; no definite D call. This CDR3 has 14 residues. V lost 2 bases to trimming and J lost 6 bases, with 13 bases between them. Germline V lookup: CDR1 SGHTA, CDR2 FQGNSA. In DNA form, the CDR3 reads TGTGCCAGCAGCTTAATCCGGGATACGCCTGAAGCTTTCTTT. This gives the protein CASSLIRDTPEAFF.

In its sample, this clone was seen a few times. The chain joins TRBV7-2 to TRBJ1-1, with D perhaps TRBD1 (5 bases). Trimming shortened V by 5 bases and J by 3 bases, and 13 bases separated the two germline ends. The CDR3 sequence is 14 residues long. Per the germline V gene, CDR1 is SGHTA and CDR2 is FQGNSA. In DNA, the CDR3 is TGTGCCAGCAGCCAACGGGTCAGGGACACTGAAGCTTTCTTT. Amino acid sequence: CASSQRVRDTEAFF.

The rearrangement uses TRBV4-2 and TRBJ1-4; TRBD1 agrees at 8 bases. CDR1 is LGHNA, CDR2 YNFKEQ, per germline. The V gene end was trimmed by 4 bases and the J gene end by 7 bases; junction bases not matched to a gene: 8. The CDR3 extends over 15 amino acids. CDR3 sequence reads: CASSPIGQGSEKLFF. The CDR3 nucleotides are TGTGCCAGCAGCCCCATAGGACAGGGCTCTGAAAAACTGTTTTTT.

The chain carries TRBV2 and TRBJ1-1; D is unresolved. Germline V gene sequence: CDR1 SNHLY, CDR2 FYNNEI. The V end lost 5 bases, the J end lost 7 bases, and 11 bases lay between the germline ends. This CDR3 has 12 amino acids. Here the CDR3 reads CASSRGWGEAFF. The DNA of the CDR3 is TGTGCCAGCAGTCGGGGTTGGGGTGAAGCTTTCTTT.